These T cell receptor beta chains were read from a single sample in a study of shared clonotypes between healthy human individuals. Clones were sequenced by immunoSEQ multiplex PCR, and TCRdb holds only the in-frame ones, with some missing. The sample holds a few million clones, roughly 92% seen once. Sample: naive CD4+ T cells sorted from blood. The receptor set was obtained from a man aged 18 to 30 in good health. The CDR3 runs from the conserved cysteine through the conserved F or W. A D gene is named only where the DNA matches it firmly. Not all rows give a size; the values are once, few, many and, for expanded clones, a class.

v_gene,abundance,d_gene,j_gene,CDR3nt,CDR3aa
TRBV6-5,-,-,TRBJ1-2,TGTGCCAGCAGTTACTCGATCGTGAGTGGCTACACCTTC,CASSYSIVSGYTF
TRBV13,-,TRBD1,TRBJ1-4,TGTGCCAGCAGAGGACAGGGGGCAACTAATGAAAAACTGTTTTTT,CASRGQGATNEKLFF
TRBV5-1,-,TRBD1,TRBJ2-2,TGCGCCAGCAGCTTGCGGACAGGTAACACCGGGGAGCTGTTTTTT,CASSLRTGNTGELFF
TRBV5-1,-,-,TRBJ2-2,TGCGCCAGCAGCCTACAGGTAGCGAAAACCGGGGAGCTGTTTTTT,CASSLQVAKTGELFF
TRBV5-1,-,-,TRBJ2-1,TGCGCCAGCCGGCTGCGCGGCCTGATGCATGAGCAGTTCTTC,CASRLRGLMHEQFF
TRBV2,-,TRBD2,TRBJ2-1,TGTGCCAGCAGCCAAGCTCTAGCGGGGGGTTCACCCTCCAAGGATGAGCAGTTCTTC,CASSQALAGGSPSKDEQFF
TRBV5-4,-,-,TRBJ2-5,TGTGCCAGCAGCTTTGGGTCCGGGGGAGGCGAGACCCAGTACTTC,CASSFGSGGGETQYF
TRBV30,-,TRBD1,TRBJ2-5,TGTGCCTGGGCGCAGGGGGCGGGGGAGACCCAGTACTTC,CAWAQGAGETQYF
TRBV11-2,-,-,TRBJ1-1,TGTGCCAGCCACTCACAGGCGAACACTGAAGCTTTCTTT,CASHSQANTEAFF
TRBV30,-,TRBD1,TRBJ1-5,TGTGCCTGGAGTGGGCCGGGAACAGGGGGTAATCAGCCCCAGCATTTT,CAWSGPGTGGNQPQHF
TRBV30,-,TRBD1,TRBJ1-6,TGTGCCTGGAGTGTATGGGGGACAGGGAATTCACCCCTCCACTTT,CAWSVWGTGNSPLHF
TRBV6-8,-,TRBD1,TRBJ1-6,TGTGCCAGCAGTCCCGACCAGACCAGACAGGGGGCGACTAATTCACCCCTCCACTTT,CASSPDQTRQGATNSPLHF
TRBV11-2,-,-,TRBJ1-1,TGTGCCAGCAGCTTACTATGGGGGCTGGACACTGAAGCTTTCTTT,CASSLLWGLDTEAFF
TRBV6-1,-,-,TRBJ2-4,TGTGCCAGCAGTGAACAGGTCTCCGGAAACATTCAGTACTTC,CASSEQVSGNIQYF
TRBV6-1,-,-,TRBJ2-2,TGTGCCAGCAGTGAAATGAGCGTCACCGGGGAGCTGTTTTTT,CASSEMSVTGELFF
TRBV11-1,-,TRBD1,TRBJ2-5,TGTGCCAGCAGCACCCTGACAGGGAAAGAGACCCAGTACTTC,CASSTLTGKETQYF
TRBV5-1,once,-,TRBJ1-2,TGCGCCAGCAGCTCCTACCCTTGGACGGGTGTAACCAACTATGGCTACACCTTC,CASSSYPWTGVTNYGYTF
TRBV2,-,-,TRBJ2-2,TGTGCCAGCAGCCTCCTTGAGGGGGTGAGCGGGGAGCTGTTTTTT,CASSLLEGVSGELFF
TRBV7-9,-,-,TRBJ1-5,TGTGCCAGCAGCCCGATCAGTAGCAATCAGCCCCAGCATTTT,CASSPISSNQPQHF
TRBV7-2,-,-,TRBJ1-2,TGTGCCAGCAGCTTAGAGGCGAACAGGGTGAACTATGGCTACACCTTC,CASSLEANRVNYGYTF
TRBV11-3,-,-,TRBJ2-4,TGTGCCAGCAGCTTAGGAGTACAGGGAAGAAACATTCAGTACTTC,CASSLGVQGRNIQYF
TRBV5-1,-,TRBD1,TRBJ1-2,TGCGCCAGCAGCTCGACAGGGGATAGCTATGGCTACACCTTC,CASSSTGDSYGYTF
TRBV5-5,-,TRBD2,TRBJ2-7,TGTGCCAGCAGCTTGGCGACTAGCGACATGCACGGGTACTTC,CASSLATSDMHGYF
TRBV5-6,few,-,TRBJ1-1,TGTGCCAGCAGCTGGGGACGTCTGAACACTGAAGCTTTCTTT,CASSWGRLNTEAFF
TRBV7-2,once,TRBD2,TRBJ2-1,TGTGCCAGCAGCTTCGGGGGGACCTACAATGAGCAGTTCTTC,CASSFGGTYNEQFF
TRBV7-2,once,-,TRBJ2-7,TGTGCCAGCAGCTTAGCGTGGGGTGACGAGCAGTACTTC,CASSLAWGDEQYF
TRBV19,-,TRBD1,TRBJ2-5,TGTGCCAGTAGTAGTTGGGACAGGGAAGAGACCCAGTACTTC,CASSSWDREETQYF
TRBV18,-,-,TRBJ1-1,TGTGCCAGCTCACTCATACAGGGATTGGACACTGAAGCTTTCTTT,CASSLIQGLDTEAFF
TRBV5-1,-,-,TRBJ1-6,TGCGCCAGCAGCCCCCTCGGGGGCCCCACATCGCCACCCCTCCACTTT,CASSPLGGPTSPPLHF
TRBV6-5,-,-,TRBJ2-2,TGTGCCAGCAGTTACCGAACCGGGGAGCTGTTTTTT,CASSYRTGELFF
TRBV7-2,-,TRBD1,TRBJ2-2,TGTGCCAGTGCGGGACAGGGGATCGGGGAGCTGTTTTTT,CASAGQGIGELFF